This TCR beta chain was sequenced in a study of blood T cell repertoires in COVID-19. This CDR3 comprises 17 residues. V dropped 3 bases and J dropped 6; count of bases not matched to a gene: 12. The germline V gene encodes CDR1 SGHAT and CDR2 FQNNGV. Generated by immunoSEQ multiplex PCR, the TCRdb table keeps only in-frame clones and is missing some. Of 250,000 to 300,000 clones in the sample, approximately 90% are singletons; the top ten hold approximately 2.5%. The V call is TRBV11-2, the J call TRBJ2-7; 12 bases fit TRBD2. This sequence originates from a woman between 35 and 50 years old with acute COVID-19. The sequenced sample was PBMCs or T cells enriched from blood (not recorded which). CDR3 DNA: TGTGCCAGCAGCTTTGCCCTAGCGGGAGGGAGGGGCTCCGAGCAGTACTTC. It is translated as CASSFALAGGRGSEQYF.